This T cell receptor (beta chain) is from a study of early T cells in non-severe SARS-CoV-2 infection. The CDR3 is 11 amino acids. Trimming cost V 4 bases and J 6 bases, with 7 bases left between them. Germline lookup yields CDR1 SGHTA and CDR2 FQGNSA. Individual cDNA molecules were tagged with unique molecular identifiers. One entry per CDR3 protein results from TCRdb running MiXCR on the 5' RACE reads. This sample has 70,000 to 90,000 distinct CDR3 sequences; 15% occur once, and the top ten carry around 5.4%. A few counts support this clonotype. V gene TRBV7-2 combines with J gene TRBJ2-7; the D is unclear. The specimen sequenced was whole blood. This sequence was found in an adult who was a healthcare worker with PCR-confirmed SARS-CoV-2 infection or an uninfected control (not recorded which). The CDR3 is CASSSAREQYF. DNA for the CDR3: TGTGCCAGCAGCTCCGCCCGCGAGCAGTACTTC.